Listed below are T cell receptor beta chains from one sample, sequenced in a study of T cells in tuberculosis. The protocol was immunoSEQ multiplex PCR, while the TCRdb copy is restricted to in-frame clones and leaves out a portion. The repertoire consists of 20,000 to 25,000 clones, with 70% to 85% occurring once and the leading ten covering around 14%. Sequences were derived from PBMCs, sampled at tuberculosis diagnosis. All receptors come from an adult with tuberculosis. The CDR3 runs from the conserved cysteine through the conserved F or W. A D gene is named only where the DNA matches it firmly. Clone size is not always given. Where it is, it says once, few, many or a class for expanded clones.

clone size	J gene	D gene	V gene	CDR3 DNA	CDR3 protein
-	TRBJ2-3	TRBD2	TRBV15	TGTGCCACCAGCAGAGATCGGAGGACTAGCGGGGGGGCGAGCACAGATACGCAGTATTTT	CATSRDRRTSGGASTDTQYF
-	TRBJ1-1	-	TRBV5-5	TGTGCCAGCAGATACGATGGGCGGAACACTGAAGCTTTCTTT	CASRYDGRNTEAFF
-	TRBJ1-2	TRBD1	TRBV14	TGTGCCAGCAGCCAGATGGGACAGGCGCATAACTATGGCTACACCTTC	CASSQMGQAHNYGYTF
-	TRBJ2-7	TRBD1	TRBV7-2	TGTGCCAGCAGCATGACAGGGTACGAGCAGTACTTC	CASSMTGYEQYF
medium-sized	TRBJ1-2	-	TRBV19	TGTGCCAGTAGTCTCCAAGCGGCAGCTAGTAACACCTTC	CASSLQAAASNTF
-	TRBJ2-3	TRBD2	TRBV7-3	TGTGCCAGCAGCTCGGGTCTAGCGGCAGATACGCAGTATTTT	CASSSGLAADTQYF
-	TRBJ1-4	-	TRBV6-4	TGTGCCAGCAGTGAAGGTCGGGGGGGAAAACTGTTTTTT	CASSEGRGGKLFF
-	TRBJ2-1	-	TRBV7-8	TGTGCCAGCAGCCTTGCGGGTCTCCAGGAGCAGTTCTTC	CASSLAGLQEQFF
-	TRBJ2-1	TRBD2	TRBV4-1	TGCGCCAGCAGCCAAGACACGGGGGGGGCATACAATGAGCAGTTCTTC	CASSQDTGGAYNEQFF
-	TRBJ1-2	-	TRBV5-8	TGTGCCAGCAGCGCCCCCTCGAGAGGGCTAAGCTATGGCTACACCTTC	CASSAPSRGLSYGYTF
once	TRBJ2-1	-	TRBV9	TGTGCCAGCAGCGTTCAATCGAGGGATGTCGATGAGCAGTTCTTC	CASSVQSRDVDEQFF
-	TRBJ2-2	TRBD1	TRBV4-3	TGCGCCAGCAGCCACCTCCCGGACAGGCAGGGGGCCGGGGAGCTGTTTTTT	CASSHLPDRQGAGELFF
-	TRBJ2-7	TRBD2	TRBV5-1	TGCGCCAGCAGCGTGGGACTAGCGGAGGAGCAGTACTTC	CASSVGLAEEQYF
-	TRBJ2-7	-	TRBV10-3	TGTGCCATCAGTTTATCAGGGTCTGGGCAGTACTTC	CAISLSGSGQYF
-	TRBJ1-2	TRBD1	TRBV2	TGTGCCAGCACCATGACCGGGACAGGGGTCTATGGCTACACCTTC	CASTMTGTGVYGYTF
-	TRBJ1-2	-	TRBV9	TGTGCCAGCAGCGGGACAGCAATCCATGGCTACACCTTC	CASSGTAIHGYTF